The 32 T cell receptor beta chains below come from one sample, sequenced in a study of blood T cell repertoires in COVID-19. TCRdb keeps only in-frame clones here, not all; method: immunoSEQ multiplex PCR. The sample contains around 190,000 clones, 82% of which appear only once. Source material: peripheral blood. The receptors here all came from a woman aged 55-69 years with COVID-19, enrolled during active disease.

This sequence joins TRBV4-1 and TRBJ2-1; 9 bases line up with TRBD2. This CDR3 is 20 amino acids long. Germline CDR1 reads MGHRA; CDR2 reads YSYEKL. V was clipped by 0 bases and J by 0 bases; unmatched bases: 12. The CDR3 sequence is CASSQDSRVGGRASYNEQFF. The CDR3 DNA follows: TGCGCCAGCAGCCAAGATAGTCGCGTCGGCGGGAGGGCCTCCTACAATGAGCAGTTCTTC.

This chain connects TRBV6-5 to TRBJ2-5; D might be TRBD2 (5 bases). The CDR3 covers 13 residues. The V end lost 6 bases, the J end lost 5 bases, and 13 bases lay between the germline ends. CDR1 MNHEY and CDR2 SVGAGI come from the germline V gene. The CDR3 coding sequence is TGTGCCAGCAGCAGAGGGTCCTGGGAGACCCAGTACTTC. The encoded protein is CASSRGSWETQYF.

This clone has a single count. This chain connects TRBV9 to TRBJ2-5; perhaps TRBD2 as D (5 bases). This CDR3 is 15 amino acids long. Germline V gene data show CDR1 as SGDLS and CDR2 as YYNGEE. Trimming removed 5 bases from V and 1 base from J, with 15 bases in between. CDR3 amino acids: CASSVGVVRQETQYF. CDR3 bases: TGTGCCAGCAGTGTGGGAGTGGTGCGCCAAGAGACCCAGTACTTC.

The chain recombines TRBV11-2 with TRBJ2-7; D unclear. This CDR3 is built from 13 residues. The germline V gene encodes CDR1 SGHAT and CDR2 FQNNGV. V lost 5 bases and J 6 bases, leaving 14 bases between the germline ends. The CDR3 loop reads CASSRNSIGEQYF. CDR3 bases: TGTGCCAGCAGCCGAAATTCCATCGGCGAGCAGTACTTC.

V and J are TRBV4-1 and TRBJ1-3, with D perhaps matching TRBD1 (5 bases). V was pared by 4 bases and J by 0 bases, with 16 bases between. The CDR3 is 17 amino acids. CDR1 is MGHRA, CDR2 YSYEKL, per germline. This chain's CDR3 is CASSLQTGGSSGNTIYF. CDR3 coding DNA: TGCGCCAGCAGCCTCCAAACCGGGGGAAGCTCTGGAAACACCATATATTTT.

The gene calls are TRBV28 and TRBJ2-5; D possibly corresponds to TRBD1 (6 bases). The CDR3 totals 15 residues. Germline V gene lookup returns CDR1 MDHEN and CDR2 SYDVKM. The germline V and J ends were trimmed by 0 bases and 1 base, with 9 bases remaining between them. Written as DNA, the CDR3 is TGTGCCAGCAGTTTATGGGGACAACTCCAAGAGACCCAGTACTTC. Its translation is CASSLWGQLQETQYF.

This sequence joins TRBV11-2 and TRBJ2-1; a weak D match, TRBD2 (5 bases). The germline V gene encodes CDR1 SGHAT and CDR2 FQNNGV. This CDR3 spans 12 amino acids. Trimming pared 6 bases from V and 8 bases from J, leaving 11 bases between. The CDR3 nucleotides read TGTGCCAGCAGAGTTGCCGGGGATGAGCAGTTCTTC. Amino acids: CASRVAGDEQFF.

The chain employs TRBV2 and TRBJ2-1; 12 bases align to TRBD1. CDR1 is SNHLY and CDR2 is FYNNEI in the germline V gene. The CDR3 is made up of 14 amino acids. Trimming took 5 bases from V and 8 from J; bases not matched to a gene: 4. The CDR3 DNA sequence: TGTGCCAGCAGTACCGGGACAGGGGGCTATGAGCAGTTCTTC. It translates to CASSTGTGGYEQFF.

The chain carries TRBV5-6 and TRBJ1-4; 12 bases map to TRBD1. This CDR3 is built from 16 residues. Germline lookup yields CDR1 SGHDT and CDR2 YYEEEE. The V and J ends lost 2 bases and 7 bases, in that order; junction bases with no gene match: 6. The CDR3 nucleotides read TGTGCCAGCAGCTTAACCGGGACAGGGGGCGGTGAAAAACTGTTTTTT. This codes for CASSLTGTGGGEKLFF.

This clone appeared a few times. V usage is TRBV9 and J usage is TRBJ1-2; TRBD1 matches 7 bases. CDR1 SGDLS and CDR2 YYNGEE come from the germline V gene. CDR3 length: 14 amino acids. J lost 2 bases, V lost 0 bases, and 1 base had no gene match. The CDR3, as DNA: TGTGCCAGCAGCGTAGAGGGACAGAACTATGGCTACACCTTC. This encodes CASSVEGQNYGYTF.

This rearrangement joins TRBV28 to TRBJ1-5, with D unclear. This CDR3 has 17 residues. With 8 bases removed from V and 4 bases from J, the gap between germline ends came to 24 bases. Germline CDR1 reads MDHEN; CDR2 reads SYDVKM. CDR3 residues: CASGYWLRGSGNQPQHF. CDR3 bases: TGTGCCAGCGGGTATTGGCTACGGGGTTCGGGGAATCAGCCCCAGCATTTT. The full variable domain, completed using reference TRBV28 and TRBJ1-5, is DVKVTQSSRYLVKRTGEKVFLECVQDMDHENMFWYRQDPGLGLRLIYFSYDVKMKEKGDIPEGYSVSREKKERFSLILESASTNQTSMYLCASGYWLRGSGNQPQHFGDGTRLSIL.

The CDR3 is CASSGSEGGANVLTF. Here the CDR3 DNA reads TGTGCCAGCAGCGGGTCAGAGGGTGGGGCCAACGTCCTGACTTTC. This sequence joins TRBV7-2 and TRBJ2-6; maybe TRBD2 (5 bases). CDR1 is SGHTA and CDR2 is FQGNSA in the germline V gene. Trimming removed 5 bases from V and 3 bases from J, with 11 bases in between. This CDR3 has 15 amino acids.

J is TRBJ1-2 and V is TRBV12-3 or TRBV12-4, with a weak D call TRBD1 (5 bases). The V and J ends lost 3 bases and 8 bases respectively, with 13 bases between them. This CDR3 spans 13 amino acids. The CDR3 coding sequence is TGTGCCAGCAGTTTCCGGCAGGGTAGGGGCTACACCTTC. Residues: CASSFRQGRGYTF.

The chain joins TRBV7-8 to TRBJ2-5; D not resolved. CDR3 size: 15 residues. Germline V gene data show CDR1 as SGHVS and CDR2 as FQNEAQ. V dropped 2 bases and J dropped 2 bases, with 12 bases sitting between them. The CDR3 spells CASSLWVVRQETQYF. CDR3 sequence (DNA): TGTGCCAGCAGCTTATGGGTAGTGAGGCAAGAGACCCAGTACTTC.

The chain links TRBV7-2 to TRBJ2-1, with 9 bases aligning to TRBD1. The CDR3 runs to 16 residues. Germline CDR1 SGHTA, CDR2 FQGNSA. V dropped 0 bases and J dropped 9; count of bases not matched to a gene: 9. The CDR3 DNA sequence: TGTGCCAGCAGCTTAGCGATGGGGACAGGGTTGGGTGAGCAGTTCTTC. Translated, it gives CASSLAMGTGLGEQFF.

The chain combines TRBV19 with TRBJ2-2; 7 bases line up with TRBD2. The CDR3 loop spans 13 amino acids. The V segment lost 6 bases and the J segment 6 bases; nucleotides outside the gene matches: 4. Germline V gene lookup returns CDR1 LNHDA and CDR2 SQIVND (reference sequence). The CDR3 sequence is CASRERGSGELFF. CDR3 bases: TGTGCCAGTAGGGAGCGGGGTTCCGGGGAGCTGTTTTTT.

The CDR3 region has the DNA TGTGCCAGTAGTATAGGTGCTAGCGGACTATACGAGCAGTACTTC. This codes for CASSIGASGLYEQYF. The chain has TRBV19 and TRBJ2-7, with TRBD2 matching over 7 bases. CDR3 length: 15 amino acids. J gave up 4 bases and V 1 base, and 7 bases lay outside the gene matches. Germline CDR1 is LNHDA and CDR2 is SQIVND (reference sequence). The full variable domain, completed using reference TRBV19 and TRBJ2-7, is DGGITQSPKYLFRKEGQNVTLSCEQNLNHDAMYWYRQDPGQGLRLIYYSQIVNDFQKGDIAEGYSVSREKKESFPLTVTSAQKNPTAFYLCASSIGASGLYEQYFGPGTRLTVT.

This chain uses TRBV28 with TRBJ1-3; the match to TRBD1 covers 7 bases. The trim removed 6 bases at V and 2 bases at J, leaving 7 bases unmatched. Germline lookup yields CDR1 MDHEN and CDR2 SYDVKM. This CDR3 has 15 amino acids. Written as DNA, the CDR3 is TGTGCCAGCAGCTCATTCAGGGGGGCTGGAAACACCATATATTTT. As protein: CASSSFRGAGNTIYF.

The chain couples TRBV19 to TRBJ1-5; TRBD1 matches 9 bases. There are 14 residues in the CDR3. Looked up from germline, CDR1 is LNHDA and CDR2 is SQIVND (reference sequence). Unmatched junction bases numbered 4, after V lost 6 bases and J lost 4 bases. The CDR3 DNA follows: TGTGCCAGTAGGGTACAGGGGGCGAATCAGCCCCAGCATTTT. Its protein product is CASRVQGANQPQHF.

The CDR3 DNA reads TGTGCCAGCAGTTTATACCCCGCACAGGGGGCAACTGAAGCTTTCTTT. This encodes CASSLYPAQGATEAFF. The rearrangement uses TRBV27 and TRBJ1-1; 9 bases match TRBD1. CDR1 and CDR2 (germline): MNHEY, SMNVEV (reference sequence). The ends lost 1 base at V and 5 bases at J; junction bases unmatched: 8. The CDR3 has 16 residues.

This chain joins TRBV12-3 or TRBV12-4 and TRBJ2-7, with D possibly being TRBD1 (6 bases). V lost 6 bases and J lost 4, with 13 bases in between. This CDR3 comprises 13 residues. The CDR3, as DNA: TGTGCCAGCAGGCAGGGGACGAGGTACGAGCAGTACTTC. This sequence encodes CASRQGTRYEQYF.

CDR3: CASSPDRGHGNTIYF. The CDR3 region has the DNA TGCGCCAGCAGCCCTGACAGGGGGCATGGAAACACCATATATTTT. V and J are TRBV10-1 and TRBJ1-3; TRBD1 matches 10 bases. In germline, CDR1 is WNHNN, CDR2 SYGVQD (reference sequence). The ends lost 6 bases at V and 3 bases at J; junction bases unmatched: 5. The CDR3 runs to 15 residues.

This chain uses TRBV6-5 with TRBJ1-4, with a tentative D call TRBD1 (6 bases). The CDR3 contains 15 residues. With 2 bases removed from V and 6 bases from J, the gap between germline ends came to 13 bases. Germline CDR1 and CDR2: MNHEY and SVGAGI. The CDR3 reads CASSYRGRGDEKLFF. The CDR3 region has the DNA TGTGCCAGCAGTTACCGAGGGAGGGGGGATGAAAAACTGTTTTTT.

V usage is TRBV6-5 and J usage is TRBJ1-5, with a weak D call TRBD1 (6 bases). The V gene lost 0 bases and the J gene lost 7 bases, with 16 bases spanning the gap. The CDR3 totals 16 residues. Germline CDR1 reads MNHEY; CDR2 reads SVGAGI. For the CDR3, the DNA is TGTGCCAGCAGTTACTCGGGCAGGGGCAACCGACAGCCCCAGCATTTT. Amino acid sequence: CASSYSGRGNRQPQHF.

The DNA for the CDR3 is TGTGCCAGCAGCTTCATGAGCGGATCCACAGATACGCAGTATTTT. Translating gives CASSFMSGSTDTQYF. The chain carries TRBV7-3 and TRBJ2-3; a weak D match, TRBD2 (5 bases). Trimming removed 3 bases at V and 2 bases at J, with 12 bases between. Per the germline V gene, CDR1 is SGHTA and CDR2 is FQGTGA. The CDR3 covers 15 residues.

The CDR3 nucleotides read TGTGCCACCAGTGACCGGGGACAGACCTTCAACAATGAGCAGTTCTTC. This encodes CATSDRGQTFNNEQFF. This chain connects TRBV24-1 to TRBJ2-1; 7 bases map to TRBD1. The V segment lost 4 bases and the J segment 5 bases; nucleotides outside the gene matches: 10. The CDR3 consists of 16 residues. Germline V lookup: CDR1 KGHDR, CDR2 SFDVKD.

The rearrangement uses TRBV7-9 and TRBJ1-2; D gene ambiguous. The CDR3 has 13 amino acids. V dropped 3 bases and J dropped 2 bases, with 7 bases sitting between them. The germline CDR1 and CDR2 sequences are SEHNR and FQNEAQ (reference sequence). The CDR3 region has the DNA TGTGCCAGCAGCTTTGACACCAACTATGGCTACACCTTC. Translated: CASSFDTNYGYTF. Full variable domain (outside the CDR3, taken from reference TRBV7-9 and TRBJ1-2): DTGVSQNPRHKITKRGQNVTFRCDPISEHNRLYWYRQTLGQGPEFLTYFQNEAQLEKSRLLSDRFSAERPKGSFSTLEIQRTEQGDSAMYLCASSFDTNYGYTFGSGTRLTVV.

V usage is TRBV10-3 and J usage is TRBJ2-3; 11 bases map to TRBD2. This CDR3 has 15 residues. CDR1 and CDR2 (germline): ENHRY, SYGVKD. With V trimmed by 4 bases and J by 2 bases, 2 bases remained unmatched. The CDR3 spells CAISGGLADTDTQYF. As DNA, the CDR3 is TGTGCCATCAGTGGGGGACTAGCGGACACAGATACGCAGTATTTT.

This clone was detected only once. The V call is TRBV19, the J call TRBJ2-7; TRBD1 is a possible D gene (7 bases). Germline V gene data show CDR1 as LNHDA and CDR2 as SQIVND (reference sequence). Trimming took off 3 bases at V and 3 bases at J, with 21 bases between the two ends. This CDR3 comprises 17 residues. The chain's CDR3 is CASSMWHRGLGIYEQYF. CDR3 nucleotides: TGTGCCAGTAGTATGTGGCACAGGGGACTGGGTATCTACGAGCAGTACTTC.

The chain recombines TRBV19 with TRBJ1-2; 9 nucleotides line up with TRBD1. The CDR3 extends over 14 amino acids. The germline V gene has CDR1 LNHDA and CDR2 SQIVND (reference sequence). J was trimmed by 2 bases and V by 5 bases; bases with no gene match: 3. CDR3: CASSPDRGNYGYTF. The CDR3 coding sequence is TGTGCCAGTAGTCCAGACAGGGGGAACTATGGCTACACCTTC.

This chain uses TRBV25-1 with TRBJ1-6; a possible D gene is TRBD1 (5 bases). Germline V gene lookup returns CDR1 MGHDK and CDR2 SYGVNS. V lost 7 bases and J lost 9, with 13 bases in between. The CDR3 contains 13 residues. CDR3 DNA sequence: TGTGCCAGCACAAGGGGCCTAGGTTCACCCCTCCACTTT. It translates to CASTRGLGSPLHF. The full variable domain, rest sourced from reference TRBV25-1 and TRBJ1-6, is EADIYQTPRYLVIGTGKKITLECSQTMGHDKMYWYQQDPGMELHLIHYSYGVNSTEKGDLSSESTVSRIRTEHFPLTLESARPSHTSQYLCASTRGLGSPLHFGNGTRLTVT.

This clone was detected only once. The chain combines TRBV4-1 with TRBJ1-2, with TRBD1 as a possible D gene (5 bases). The V end was cut by 3 bases, the J end by 5 bases, with 16 bases between. The germline CDR1 and CDR2 sequences are MGHRA and YSYEKL. The length of the CDR3 is 15 residues. CDR3 sequence (DNA): TGCGCCAGCAGCCAGGAGGAGGGGTTCCCTTATGGCTACACCTTC. This gives the protein CASSQEEGFPYGYTF.